The 19 T cell receptor beta chains given below trace back to one sample, sequenced in a study of cytomegalovirus exposure and HLA in healthy donors. Primers included in the PCR were 60 Vbeta and 13 Jbeta primers. This table comes from immunoSEQ multiplex PCR, and its TCRdb copy is limited to in-frame clones, with some not included. In the table there are 140,000 to 150,000 clones, around two thirds of which are singletons. Sequenced input: PBMCs. The receptors shown here come from a male donor in good health and CMV-seronegative.

This chain joins TRBV7-9 and TRBJ1-1; D is ambiguous. Trimming removed 2 bases from V and 1 base from J, with 11 bases in between. This CDR3 has 15 amino acids. Per germline, CDR1 SEHNR and CDR2 FQNEAQ (reference sequence). The CDR3 here is CASSLKRYENTEAFF. The DNA for the CDR3 is TGTGCCAGCAGCTTAAAGCGGTACGAGAACACTGAAGCTTTCTTT.

This rearrangement joins TRBV7-2 to TRBJ2-7; tentatively, D is TRBD1 (6 bases). The V end lost 2 bases, the J end lost 4 bases, and 12 bases lay between the germline ends. The CDR3 totals 14 residues. Germline V CDR1 and CDR2: SGHTA, FQGNSA. The CDR3 sequence is CASSLRQVAYEQYF. In DNA, the CDR3 is TGTGCCAGCAGCTTAAGACAGGTCGCATACGAGCAGTACTTC. Based on the CDR3 plus reference TRBV7-2 and TRBJ2-7, the full variable domain is GAGVSQSPSNKVTEKGKDVELRCDPISGHTALYWYRQSLGQGLEFLIYFQGNSAPDKSGLPSDRFSAERTGGSVSTLTIQRTQQEDSAVYLCASSLRQVAYEQYFGPGTRLTVT.

CDR3 amino acids: CASSQGTNQPQHF. The CDR3 DNA follows: TGCGCCAGCAGCCAAGGTACAAATCAGCCCCAGCATTTT. V is TRBV4-3 and J is TRBJ1-5; no firm D call. Trimming stripped 1 base from V and 4 bases from J, with 5 bases between. This CDR3 spans 13 amino acids. From germline, CDR1 is LGHNA and CDR2 YSLEER.

In its sample, this clone was seen a few times. The chain uses TRBV7-8 and TRBJ1-1; 8 bases are a match to TRBD1. V gave up 0 bases and J gave up 3 bases; unmatched junction bases: 9. This CDR3 has 17 amino acids. Germline-derived CDR1 and CDR2 are SGHVS and FQNEAQ. CDR3 DNA sequence: TGTGCCAGCAGCTTAGCCGGTCAGGGGGCATCAGACACTGAAGCTTTCTTT. Translating it yields CASSLAGQGASDTEAFF.

The V and J genes are TRBV19 and TRBJ1-1; tentative D call: TRBD1 (6 bases). Trimming took 5 bases from V and 4 from J, leaving 11 bases between them. CDR1 is LNHDA, CDR2 SQIVND, per germline (reference sequence). CDR3 length: 13 amino acids. CDR3 bases: TGTGCCAGTAGTCAGGGGCTGGGCACTGAAGCTTTCTTT. This gives the protein CASSQGLGTEAFF.

The chain carries TRBV5-6 and TRBJ1-2; D ambiguous. The CDR3 is 12 residues long. Trimming shortened V by 3 bases and J by 8 bases, and 11 bases separated the two germline ends. CDR1 and CDR2 from the germline V gene are SGHDT and YYEEEE. The CDR3 protein is CASSYGSEGYTF. DNA for the CDR3: TGTGCCAGCAGCTACGGCAGCGAAGGCTACACCTTC.

This clone is a singleton in its sample. The rearrangement joins TRBV5-1 to TRBJ2-3; D possibly corresponds to TRBD2 (6 bases). Germline V gene sequence: CDR1 SGHRS, CDR2 YFSETQ. The CDR3 contains 14 residues. The V and J ends lost 6 bases and 4 bases respectively, with 15 bases between them. The CDR3 loop is CASTGGGNSDTQYF. Written as DNA, the CDR3 is TGCGCCAGCACCGGGGGAGGTAACTCAGATACGCAGTATTTT. Full variable domain (missing parts from reference TRBV5-1 and TRBJ2-3): KAGVTQTPRYLIKTRGQQVTLSCSPISGHRSVSWYQQTPGQGLQFLFEYFSETQRNKGNFPGRFSGRQFSNSRSEMNVSTLELGDSALYLCASTGGGNSDTQYFGPGTRLTVL.

In this sample, this clone turned up a few times. The rearrangement links TRBV6-5 to TRBJ1-5, with D hard to call. The CDR3 runs 14 residues. Trimming took off 0 bases at V and 0 bases at J, with 3 bases between the two ends. The V gene's germline CDR1 is MNHEY and CDR2 SVGAGI. The CDR3 sequence is CASSYSYSNQPQHF. DNA for the CDR3: TGTGCCAGCAGTTACTCGTATAGCAATCAGCCCCAGCATTTT.

The J gene is TRBJ1-5, the V gene TRBV7-8; no reliable D call. V was cut by 1 base and J by 6 bases, with 7 bases left in between. The CDR3 contains 13 residues. Per germline, CDR1 SGHVS and CDR2 FQNEAQ. The CDR3 region is CASSLGGIQPQHF. The CDR3 region has the DNA TGTGCCAGCAGCTTAGGAGGAATTCAGCCCCAGCATTTT.

The rearrangement joins TRBV10-3 to TRBJ1-6; D gene ambiguous. Germline V CDR1 and CDR2: ENHRY, SYGVKD. The V end was cut by 4 bases, the J end by 8 bases, with 12 bases between. CDR3 length equals 14 residues. CDR3 region: CAISADLLDSPLHF. In nucleotides, the CDR3 is TGTGCCATCAGTGCGGACTTGCTGGATTCACCCCTCCACTTT.

The V call is TRBV9, the J call TRBJ1-2; 12 positions agree with TRBD1. V lost 0 bases and J lost 7; bases outside the gene matches: 7. This CDR3 is built from 16 residues. Germline CDR1 and CDR2: SGDLS and YYNGEE. CDR3 sequence reads: CASSVVGTGGASGYTF. In DNA form, the CDR3 reads TGTGCCAGCAGCGTAGTGGGGACAGGGGGCGCGAGTGGCTACACCTTC.

This clone was seen more than once but under ten times. V and J are TRBV19 and TRBJ2-7; no reliable D call. The V and J ends lost 3 bases and 2 bases respectively, with 14 bases between them. The germline CDR1 and CDR2 sequences are LNHDA and SQIVND (reference sequence). CDR3 length: 15 amino acids. CDR3 nucleotides: TGTGCCAGTAGTATCTACAGTCTCCCCACCTACGAGCAGTACTTC. Protein product: CASSIYSLPTYEQYF. Drawing the rest from reference TRBV19 and TRBJ2-7, the complete variable domain is DGGITQSPKYLFRKEGQNVTLSCEQNLNHDAMYWYRQDPGQGLRLIYYSQIVNDFQKGDIAEGYSVSREKKESFPLTVTSAQKNPTAFYLCASSIYSLPTYEQYFGPGTRLTVT.

This chain links TRBV5-4 with TRBJ2-4; the D gene is possibly TRBD1 (6 bases). CDR1 and CDR2 from the germline V gene are SGHNT and YYREEE (reference sequence). This CDR3 is 13 amino acids long. V was pared by 9 bases and J by 2 bases, with 12 bases between. CDR3 DNA sequence: TGTGCCACAACAGGGCCCTCCAAAAACATTCAGTACTTC. Protein sequence: CATTGPSKNIQYF.

CDR3 protein: CASQPGMNTEAFF. CDR3 DNA sequence: TGTGCCAGCCAACCGGGGATGAACACTGAAGCTTTCTTT. This chain joins TRBV2 and TRBJ1-1; D gene uncertain. Germline-derived CDR1 and CDR2 are SNHLY and FYNNEI. V was clipped by 8 bases and J by 0 bases, with 10 bases between them. The CDR3 runs 13 residues.

In this sample, this clone turned up a few times. V usage is TRBV4-1 and J usage is TRBJ1-5; D call uncertain. CDR3 length equals 15 residues. V was shortened by 4 bases and J by 0 bases, with 10 bases between the two germline ends. CDR1 and CDR2 from the germline V gene are MGHRA and YSYEKL. The CDR3, as DNA: TGCGCCAGCAGCCCCTCGCTCGGTAGCAATCAGCCCCAGCATTTT. Residues: CASSPSLGSNQPQHF.

The J gene is TRBJ2-1, the V gene TRBV7-2; TRBD1 agrees at 8 bases. Germline assignment: CDR1 SGHTA and CDR2 FQGNSA. V lost 1 base to trimming and J lost 3 bases; unmatched junction nucleotides: 2. There are 15 residues in the CDR3. The CDR3 here is CASSLGGQGYNEQFF. CDR3 sequence (DNA): TGTGCCAGCAGCTTAGGAGGACAGGGCTACAATGAGCAGTTCTTC.

The chain links TRBV7-2 to TRBJ2-7, with 7 bases matching TRBD2. Germline lookup yields CDR1 SGHTA and CDR2 FQGNSA. The V gene end was trimmed by 7 bases and the J gene end by 5 bases; junction bases not matched to a gene: 11. This CDR3 region has 14 residues. The CDR3 region is CASTTGLAVDEQYF. The CDR3 nucleotides read TGTGCCAGCACCACGGGGCTAGCGGTTGACGAGCAGTACTTC.

This clone was observed a few times. This rearrangement joins TRBV2 to TRBJ2-5; no clear D. The J call is in doubt because the DNA end fits TRBJ2-7 better. CDR1 and CDR2 from the germline V gene are SNHLY and FYNNEI. The CDR3 runs 12 residues. DNA of the CDR3: TGTGCCAGCAGACAGTTATTATACGAGCAGTACTTC. Protein product: CASRQLLYEQYF.

In DNA, the CDR3 is TGTGCCAGCAGCCTACGCACGAACACCGGGGAGCTGTTTTTT. Its translation is CASSLRTNTGELFF. The chain links TRBV9 to TRBJ2-2, with D unresolved. CDR1 is SGDLS and CDR2 is YYNGEE in the germline V gene. With 4 bases removed from V and 0 bases from J, the gap between germline ends came to 7 bases. The CDR3 is made up of 14 amino acids.